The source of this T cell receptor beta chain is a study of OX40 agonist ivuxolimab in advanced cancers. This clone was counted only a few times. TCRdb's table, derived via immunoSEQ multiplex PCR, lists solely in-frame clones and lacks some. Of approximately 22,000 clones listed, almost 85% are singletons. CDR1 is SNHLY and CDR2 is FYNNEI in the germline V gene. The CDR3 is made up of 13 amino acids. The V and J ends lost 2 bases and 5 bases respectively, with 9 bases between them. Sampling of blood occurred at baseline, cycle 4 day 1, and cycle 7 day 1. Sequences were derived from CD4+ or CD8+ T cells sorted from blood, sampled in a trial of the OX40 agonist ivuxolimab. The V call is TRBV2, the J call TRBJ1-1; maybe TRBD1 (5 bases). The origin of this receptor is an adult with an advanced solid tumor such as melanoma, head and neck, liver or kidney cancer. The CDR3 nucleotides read TGTGCCAGCAGTGAAACGGCAGGGACTGAAGCTTTCTTT. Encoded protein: CASSETAGTEAFF.